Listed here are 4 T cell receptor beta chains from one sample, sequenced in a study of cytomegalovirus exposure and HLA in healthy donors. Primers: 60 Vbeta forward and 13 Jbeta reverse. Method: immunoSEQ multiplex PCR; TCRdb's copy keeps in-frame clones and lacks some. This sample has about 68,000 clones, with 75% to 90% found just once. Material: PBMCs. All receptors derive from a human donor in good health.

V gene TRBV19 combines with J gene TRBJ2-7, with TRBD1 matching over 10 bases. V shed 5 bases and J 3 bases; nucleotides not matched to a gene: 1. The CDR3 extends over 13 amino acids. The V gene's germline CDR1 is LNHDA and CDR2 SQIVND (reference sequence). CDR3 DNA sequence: TGTGCCAGTAGTCGGGACAGGGGCTACGAGCAGTACTTC. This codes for CASSRDRGYEQYF.

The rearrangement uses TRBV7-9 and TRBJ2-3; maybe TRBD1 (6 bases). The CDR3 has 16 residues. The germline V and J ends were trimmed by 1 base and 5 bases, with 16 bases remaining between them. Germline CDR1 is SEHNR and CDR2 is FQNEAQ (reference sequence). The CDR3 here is CASSLEGRQGIDTQYF. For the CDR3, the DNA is TGTGCCAGCAGCTTAGAAGGACGTCAGGGGATAGATACGCAGTATTTT. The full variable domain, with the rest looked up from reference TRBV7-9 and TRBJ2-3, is DTGVSQNPRHKITKRGQNVTFRCDPISEHNRLYWYRQTLGQGPEFLTYFQNEAQLEKSRLLSDRFSAERPKGSFSTLEIQRTEQGDSAMYLCASSLEGRQGIDTQYFGPGTRLTVL.

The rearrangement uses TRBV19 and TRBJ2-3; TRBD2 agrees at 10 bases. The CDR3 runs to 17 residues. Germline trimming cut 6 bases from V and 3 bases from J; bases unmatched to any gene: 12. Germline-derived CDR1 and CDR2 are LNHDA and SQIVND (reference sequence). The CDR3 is CASRRLLAGGITDTQYF. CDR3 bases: TGTGCCAGTAGACGTTTATTAGCGGGGGGAATAACAGATACGCAGTATTTT.

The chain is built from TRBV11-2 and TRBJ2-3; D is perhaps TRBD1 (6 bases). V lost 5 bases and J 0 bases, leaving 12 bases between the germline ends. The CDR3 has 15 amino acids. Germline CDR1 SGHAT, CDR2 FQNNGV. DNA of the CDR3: TGTGCCAGCAGCGAATATGGGGGCAGCACAGATACGCAGTATTTT. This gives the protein CASSEYGGSTDTQYF.